Presented here are 24 T cell receptor beta chains from one specimen sequenced in a study of T cell responses to AZD1222 COVID-19 vaccine. Assay: immunoSEQ multiplex PCR; the TCRdb copy retains only in-frame clones and omits some. The table shows fewer than 150,000 clones, with roughly 92% occurring only once. Sequencing used peripheral blood, obtained 28 days after the second AZD1222 dose. Receptors originate from an adult who received the AZD1222 COVID-19 vaccine.

The chain recombines TRBV20-1 with TRBJ2-1; 8 bases match TRBD1. The CDR3 totals 16 residues. The V gene's germline CDR1 is DFQATT and CDR2 SNEGSKA (reference sequence). V was pared by 3 bases and J by 1 base, with 8 bases of the junction left unmatched. CDR3 DNA sequence: TGCAGTGCTAGTGCAAGGACAGGGCAATCCTACAATGAGCAGTTCTTC. This codes for CSASARTGQSYNEQFF.

The CDR3 DNA reads TGTGCCACCCGTAGTCTAGGGGACAGGGGCGTCCGAACCGGGGAGCTGTTTTTT. Its translation is CATRSLGDRGVRTGELFF. The gene calls are TRBV19 and TRBJ2-2, with 10 bases lining up with TRBD1. The CDR3 extends over 18 amino acids. Germline lookup yields CDR1 LNHDA and CDR2 SQIVND (reference sequence). V lost 10 bases, J lost 5 bases, and 19 bases stayed unmatched.

J is TRBJ2-1 and V is TRBV28; maybe TRBD2 (5 bases). Per germline, CDR1 MDHEN and CDR2 SYDVKM. V lost 3 bases, J lost 0 bases, and 9 bases lay in between. The CDR3 consists of 15 residues. CDR3 coding DNA: TGTGCCAGCAGTTTGGCGGGTGGCTCCTACAATGAGCAGTTCTTC. Amino acid sequence: CASSLAGGSYNEQFF.

This chain uses TRBV11-2 with TRBJ2-1; the D gene is possibly TRBD1 (5 bases). CDR1 is SGHAT and CDR2 is FQNNGV in the germline V gene. Trimming shortened V by 5 bases and J by 0 bases, and 11 bases separated the two germline ends. This CDR3 is built from 15 residues. The CDR3 reads CASSDTGRSYNEQFF. The CDR3 DNA follows: TGTGCCAGCAGCGACACAGGTCGCTCCTACAATGAGCAGTTCTTC.

This clone showed up just once. The chain employs TRBV2 and TRBJ2-2; 7 nucleotides line up with TRBD1. J was trimmed by 7 bases and V by 6 bases; bases with no gene match: 11. Germline lookup yields CDR1 SNHLY and CDR2 FYNNEI. This CDR3 spans 15 amino acids. The CDR3 reads CASSRDSGGGGELFF. CDR3 bases: TGTGCCAGCAGCCGGGACAGCGGAGGTGGCGGGGAGCTGTTTTTT.

In regard to this clone: One junction end disagrees with the germline gene, perhaps due to a read error. The genes are TRBV5-6 and TRBJ1-2; 7 bases are a match to TRBD1. The CDR3 length is 14 residues. The V gene's germline CDR1 is SGHDT and CDR2 YYEEEE. CDR3 in DNA: TGTGTCAGCAGGTTTGGGACAGCAGACTATGGCTACACCTTC. Protein product: CVSRFGTADYGYTF.

The chain employs TRBV18 and TRBJ2-5; a weak D match, TRBD1 (5 bases). This CDR3 is 14 amino acids long. V lost 3 bases to trimming and J lost 4 bases, with 12 bases between them. CDR1 and CDR2 from the germline V gene are KGHSH and LQKENI. For the CDR3, the DNA is TGTGCCAGCTCACCTAAGGGGCAACGAGAGACCCAGTACTTC. This encodes CASSPKGQRETQYF.

The V call is TRBV5-4, the J call TRBJ1-2; D unclear. The germline V and J ends were trimmed by 0 bases and 2 bases, with 11 bases remaining between them. This CDR3 region has 15 residues. The germline gives CDR1 SGHNT, CDR2 YYREEE (reference sequence). CDR3 sequence: CASSLGPDLNYGYTF. In DNA form, the CDR3 reads TGTGCCAGCAGCTTGGGTCCGGACCTCAACTATGGCTACACCTTC. Full variable domain (missing parts from reference TRBV5-4 and TRBJ1-2): ETGVTQSPTHLIKTRGQQVTLRCSSQSGHNTVSWYQQALGQGPQFIFQYYREEENGRGNFPPRFSGLQFPNYSSELNVNALELDDSALYLCASSLGPDLNYGYTFGSGTRLTVV.

The chain is built from TRBV5-4 and TRBJ1-2; D ambiguous. V was pared by 0 bases and J by 1 base, with 7 bases between. This CDR3 region has 14 residues. CDR1 is SGHNT and CDR2 is YYREEE in the germline V gene (reference sequence). The CDR3 sequence: CASSLAMDNYGYTF. The CDR3 nucleotides are TGTGCCAGCAGCTTGGCAATGGATAACTATGGCTACACCTTC. The full variable domain, rest sourced from reference TRBV5-4 and TRBJ1-2, is ETGVTQSPTHLIKTRGQQVTLRCSSQSGHNTVSWYQQALGQGPQFIFQYYREEENGRGNFPPRFSGLQFPNYSSELNVNALELDDSALYLCASSLAMDNYGYTFGSGTRLTVV.

V usage is TRBV11-2 and J usage is TRBJ1-1; no clear D gene. Germline V gives CDR1 SGHAT, CDR2 FQNNGV. V was cut by 1 base and J by 7 bases, with 13 bases left in between. The CDR3 is 14 residues long. The CDR3 nucleotides read TGTGCCAGCAGCTTAGGCCACGGTCTGTTTGAAGCTTTCTTT. Its protein product is CASSLGHGLFEAFF.

This chain joins TRBV18 and TRBJ1-1; D is unresolved. V dropped 3 bases and J dropped 7 bases, with 9 bases sitting between them. CDR3 length equals 12 residues. Germline-derived CDR1 and CDR2 are KGHSH and LQKENI. The CDR3 sequence: CASSPSPDEAFF. For the CDR3, the DNA is TGTGCCAGCTCACCTAGTCCCGATGAAGCTTTCTTT.

The chain links TRBV5-6 to TRBJ1-2; no firm D call. Germline V gene lookup returns CDR1 SGHDT and CDR2 YYEEEE. The V and J ends lost 2 bases and 6 bases respectively, with 11 bases between them. The CDR3 covers 13 residues. The CDR3 DNA reads TGTGCCAGCAGCTTTGCGGATTCTGATGGCTACACCTTC. Its translation is CASSFADSDGYTF.

This rearrangement joins TRBV3-1 (or the pseudogene TRBV3-2) to TRBJ1-1, with 7 bases lining up with TRBD1. Germline-derived CDR1 and CDR2 are LGHDT and YNNKEL (reference sequence). The V and J ends lost 2 bases and 4 bases, in that order; junction bases with no gene match: 7. CDR3 length equals 15 residues. The DNA for the CDR3 is TGTGCCAGCAGCCAACGGAAAGGGGGCGTCACTGAAGCTTTCTTT. Translating gives CASSQRKGGVTEAFF.

The chain joins TRBV24-1 to TRBJ2-2; a weak D match, TRBD1 (6 bases). The germline V and J ends were trimmed by 0 bases and 0 bases, with 10 bases remaining between them. The CDR3 covers 17 residues. Looked up from germline, CDR1 is KGHDR and CDR2 is SFDVKD. CDR3 amino acids: CATSDLVRTANTGELFF. In DNA form, the CDR3 reads TGTGCCACCAGTGATTTGGTTCGGACAGCGAACACCGGGGAGCTGTTTTTT.

This chain joins TRBV12-3 or TRBV12-4 and TRBJ1-1; TRBD1 matches 7 bases. Unmatched junction bases numbered 5, after V lost 5 bases and J lost 5 bases. The length of the CDR3 is 13 residues. The CDR3 DNA is TGTGCCAGCAGTCAACAGGGGAGTACTGAAGCTTTCTTT. The encoded protein is CASSQQGSTEAFF.

The J gene is TRBJ2-3, the V gene TRBV29-1, with D possibly matching TRBD1 (6 bases). From germline, CDR1 is SQVTM and CDR2 ANQGSEA. V lost 0 bases and J 7 bases, leaving 11 bases between the germline ends. The CDR3 sequence is 13 residues long. The CDR3 bases are TGCAGCGTTGAAGAGGGCCAGGGGAATACGCAGTATTTT. It is translated as CSVEEGQGNTQYF.

The J gene is TRBJ2-7, the V gene TRBV29-1; possible D gene TRBD1, 6 bases. The V gene lost 7 bases and the J gene lost 6 bases, with 13 bases spanning the gap. Germline V gives CDR1 SQVTM, CDR2 ANQGSEA. The CDR3 sequence is 11 residues long. CDR3: CSAKGVGEQYF. The CDR3 nucleotides are TGCAGCGCCAAGGGGGTAGGCGAGCAGTACTTC.

V gene TRBV6-5 combines with J gene TRBJ1-6, with D hard to call. Looked up from germline, CDR1 is MNHEY and CDR2 is SVGAGI. CDR3 length equals 16 residues. Trimming stripped 2 bases from V and 7 bases from J, with 15 bases between. The CDR3 nucleotides read TGTGCCAGCAGTTACGAATTAGGCAGCCTAAATTCACCCCTCCACTTT. Protein sequence: CASSYELGSLNSPLHF.

V gene TRBV12-5 combines with J gene TRBJ1-1; TRBD1 might be the D (5 bases). The CDR3 runs 14 residues. With 9 bases removed from V and 0 bases from J, the gap between germline ends came to 14 bases. Germline-derived CDR1 and CDR2 are LGHNT and FRNRAP. The chain's CDR3 is CASYRVGLNTEAFF. CDR3 coding DNA: TGTGCTAGCTACCGGGTGGGGCTGAACACTGAAGCTTTCTTT.

The J gene is TRBJ1-1, the V gene TRBV2, with D hard to call. There are 13 residues in the CDR3. From germline, CDR1 is SNHLY and CDR2 FYNNEI. Between the trimmed V and J ends, which lost 6 bases and 1 base, there was a span of 9 bases. The CDR3, as DNA: TGTGCCAGCAGACGGGAAACGAACACTGAAGCTTTCTTT. This sequence encodes CASRRETNTEAFF.

The CDR3 reads CASSAPGQVYSPLHF. CDR3 coding DNA: TGTGCCAGCAGCGCTCCGGGACAGGTTTACTCACCCCTCCACTTT. The chain recombines TRBV9 with TRBJ1-6; 8 positions agree with TRBD1. The CDR3 consists of 15 residues. In germline, CDR1 is SGDLS, CDR2 YYNGEE. Trimming removed 3 bases from V and 10 bases from J; junction bases left unmatched: 9. The whole variable domain, filled in from reference TRBV9 and TRBJ1-6, reads DSGVTQTPKHLITATGQRVTLRCSPRSGDLSVYWYQQSLDQGLQFLIQYYNGEERAKGNILERFSAQQFPDLHSELNLSSLELGDSALYFCASSAPGQVYSPLHFGNGTRLTVT.

The CDR3 spells CATSEDRDSNTGELFF. The CDR3 coding sequence is TGTGCCACCAGTGAAGACCGGGACAGTAACACCGGGGAGCTGTTTTTT. This chain uses TRBV24-1 with TRBJ2-2; TRBD1 matches at 7 bases. Germline-derived CDR1 and CDR2 are KGHDR and SFDVKD. The ends lost 4 bases at V and 2 bases at J; junction bases unmatched: 6. CDR3 length: 16 amino acids.

The chain is built from TRBV6-5 and TRBJ2-3; D possibly corresponds to TRBD2 (6 bases). Germline V lookup: CDR1 MNHEY, CDR2 SVGAGI. The CDR3 totals 13 residues. The V end lost 7 bases, the J end lost 6 bases, and 14 bases lay between the germline ends. The CDR3 nucleotides read TGTGCCAGCACTCCGGGAGAGAGGGATACGCAGTATTTT. Translating it yields CASTPGERDTQYF.

V gene TRBV6-4 combines with J gene TRBJ2-2; D may correspond to TRBD1 or TRBD2 (6 bases each). V lost 4 bases, J lost 6 bases, and 18 bases lay in between. The CDR3 is 16 amino acids. In germline, CDR1 is MRHNA, CDR2 SNTAGT. CDR3 sequence reads: CASSATGDISPGELFF. The CDR3 DNA reads TGTGCCAGCAGTGCCACGGGGGACATTTCACCCGGGGAGCTGTTTTTT.